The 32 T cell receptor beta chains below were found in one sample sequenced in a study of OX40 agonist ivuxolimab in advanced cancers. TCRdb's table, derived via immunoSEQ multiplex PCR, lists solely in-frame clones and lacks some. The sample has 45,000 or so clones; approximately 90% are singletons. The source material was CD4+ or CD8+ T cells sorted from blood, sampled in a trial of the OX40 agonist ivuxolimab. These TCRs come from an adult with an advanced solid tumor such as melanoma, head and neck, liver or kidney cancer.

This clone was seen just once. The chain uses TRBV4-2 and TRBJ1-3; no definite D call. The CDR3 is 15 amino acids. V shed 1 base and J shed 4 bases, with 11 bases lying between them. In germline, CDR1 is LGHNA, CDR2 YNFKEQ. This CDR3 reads CASSQVIGSGNTIYF. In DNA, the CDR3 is TGTGCCAGCAGCCAAGTAATAGGCTCCGGAAACACCATATATTTT.

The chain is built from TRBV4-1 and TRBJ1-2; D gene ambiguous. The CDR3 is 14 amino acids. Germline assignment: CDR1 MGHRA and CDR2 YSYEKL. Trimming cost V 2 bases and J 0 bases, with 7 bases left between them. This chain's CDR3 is CASSQIGANYGYTF. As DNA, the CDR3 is TGCGCCAGCAGCCAAATCGGCGCTAACTATGGCTACACCTTC.

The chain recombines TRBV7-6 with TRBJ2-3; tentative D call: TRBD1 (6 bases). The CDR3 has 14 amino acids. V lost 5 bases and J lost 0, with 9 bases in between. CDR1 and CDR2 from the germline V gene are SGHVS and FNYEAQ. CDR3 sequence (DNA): TGTGCCAGCAGCGGGGACACTAGCACAGATACGCAGTATTTT. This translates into CASSGDTSTDTQYF.

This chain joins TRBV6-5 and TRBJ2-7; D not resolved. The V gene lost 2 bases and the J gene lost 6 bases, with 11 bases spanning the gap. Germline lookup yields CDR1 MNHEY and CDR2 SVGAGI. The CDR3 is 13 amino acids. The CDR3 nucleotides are TGTGCCAGCAGTTACCAGGATTCGGGCGAGCAGTACTTC. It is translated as CASSYQDSGEQYF.

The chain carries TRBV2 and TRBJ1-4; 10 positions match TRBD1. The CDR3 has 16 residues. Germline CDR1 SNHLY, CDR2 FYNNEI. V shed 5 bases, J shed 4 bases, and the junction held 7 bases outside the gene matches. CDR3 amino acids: CASSNTDRGINEKLFF. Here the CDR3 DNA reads TGTGCCAGCAGTAACACGGACAGGGGGATTAATGAAAAACTGTTTTTT.

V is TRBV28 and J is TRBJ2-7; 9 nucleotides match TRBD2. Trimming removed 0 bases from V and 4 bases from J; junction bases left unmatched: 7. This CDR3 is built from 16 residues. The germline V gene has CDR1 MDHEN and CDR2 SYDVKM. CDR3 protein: CASSLWFAGGSYEQYF. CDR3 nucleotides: TGTGCCAGCAGTTTATGGTTTGCGGGAGGGAGTTACGAGCAGTACTTC.

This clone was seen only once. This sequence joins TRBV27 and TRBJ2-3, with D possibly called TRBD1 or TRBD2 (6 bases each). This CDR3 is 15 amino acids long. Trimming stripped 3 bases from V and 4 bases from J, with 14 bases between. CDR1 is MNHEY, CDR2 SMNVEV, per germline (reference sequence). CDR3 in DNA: TGTGCCAGCAGTTTGATAGGGGGGCTGGCAGATACGCAGTATTTT. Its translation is CASSLIGGLADTQYF.

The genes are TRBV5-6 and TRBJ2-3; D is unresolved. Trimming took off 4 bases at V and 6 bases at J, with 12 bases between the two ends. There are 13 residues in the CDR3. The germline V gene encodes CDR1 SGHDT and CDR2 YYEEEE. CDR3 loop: CASSPANGDTQYF. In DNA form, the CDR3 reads TGTGCCAGCAGCCCCGCCAACGGTGATACGCAGTATTTT.

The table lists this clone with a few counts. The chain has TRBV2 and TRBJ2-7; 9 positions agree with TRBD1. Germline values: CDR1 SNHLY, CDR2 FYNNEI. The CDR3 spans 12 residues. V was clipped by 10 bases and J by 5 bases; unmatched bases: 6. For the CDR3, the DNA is TGTGCCACAACAGGACAGGGGAACGAGCAGTACTTC. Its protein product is CATTGQGNEQYF. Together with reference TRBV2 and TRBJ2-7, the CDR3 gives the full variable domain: EPEVTQTPSHQVTQMGQEVILRCVPISNHLYFYWYRQILGQKVEFLVSFYNNEISEKSEIFDDQFSVERPDGSNFTLKIRSTKLEDSAMYFCATTGQGNEQYFGPGTRLTVT.

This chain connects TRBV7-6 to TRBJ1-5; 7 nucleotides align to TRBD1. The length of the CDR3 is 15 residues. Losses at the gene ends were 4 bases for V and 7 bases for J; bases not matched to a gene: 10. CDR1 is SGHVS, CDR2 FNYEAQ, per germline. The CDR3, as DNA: TGTGCCAGCAGCTCTGGGCCCGGGACAGCCCAGCCCCAGCATTTT. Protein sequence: CASSSGPGTAQPQHF.

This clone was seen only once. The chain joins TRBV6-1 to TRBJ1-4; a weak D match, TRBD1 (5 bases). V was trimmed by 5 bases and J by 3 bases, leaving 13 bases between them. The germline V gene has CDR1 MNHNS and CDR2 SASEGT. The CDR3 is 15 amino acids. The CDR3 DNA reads TGTGCCAGCAGTACCCCCAGGGACGCTAATGAAAAACTGTTTTTT. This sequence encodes CASSTPRDANEKLFF.

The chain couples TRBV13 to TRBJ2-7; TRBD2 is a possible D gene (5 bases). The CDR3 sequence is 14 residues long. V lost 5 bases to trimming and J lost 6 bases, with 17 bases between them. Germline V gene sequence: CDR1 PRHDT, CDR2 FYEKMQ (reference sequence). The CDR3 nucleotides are TGTGCCAGCAGCCCCCTCGGTGGGGAGAGCGAGCAGTACTTC. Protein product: CASSPLGGESEQYF. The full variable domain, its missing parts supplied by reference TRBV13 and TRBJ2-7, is AAGVIQSPRHLIKEKRETATLKCYPIPRHDTVYWYQQGPGQDPQFLISFYEKMQSDKGSIPDRFSAQQFSDYHSELNMSSLELGDSALYFCASSPLGGESEQYFGPGTRLTVT.

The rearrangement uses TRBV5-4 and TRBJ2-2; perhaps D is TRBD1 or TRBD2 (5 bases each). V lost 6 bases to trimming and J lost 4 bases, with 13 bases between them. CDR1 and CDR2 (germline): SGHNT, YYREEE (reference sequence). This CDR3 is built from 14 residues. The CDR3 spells CASKPGTSTGELFF. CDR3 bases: TGTGCCAGCAAACCCGGGACGAGCACCGGGGAGCTGTTTTTT.

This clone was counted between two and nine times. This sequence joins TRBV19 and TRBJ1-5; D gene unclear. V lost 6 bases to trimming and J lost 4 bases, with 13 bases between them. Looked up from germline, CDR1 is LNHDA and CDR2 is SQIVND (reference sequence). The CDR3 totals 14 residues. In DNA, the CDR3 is TGTGCCAGTAGCCCCACGCCCGGTAATCAGCCCCAGCATTTT. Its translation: CASSPTPGNQPQHF.

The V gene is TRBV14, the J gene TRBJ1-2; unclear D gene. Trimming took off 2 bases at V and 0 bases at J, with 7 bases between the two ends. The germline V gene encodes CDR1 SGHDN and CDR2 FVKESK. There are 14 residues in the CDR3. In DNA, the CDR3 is TGTGCCAGCAGCCAATTCTGGCCTAACTATGGCTACACCTTC. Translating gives CASSQFWPNYGYTF.

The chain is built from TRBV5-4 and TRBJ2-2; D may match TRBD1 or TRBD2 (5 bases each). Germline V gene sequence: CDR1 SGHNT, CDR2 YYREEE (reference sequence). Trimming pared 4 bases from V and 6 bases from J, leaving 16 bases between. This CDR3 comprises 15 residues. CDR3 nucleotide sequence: TGTGCCAGCAGCCTGACAGACTATACCCCCGGGGAGCTGTTTTTT. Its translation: CASSLTDYTPGELFF. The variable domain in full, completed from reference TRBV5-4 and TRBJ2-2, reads ETGVTQSPTHLIKTRGQQVTLRCSSQSGHNTVSWYQQALGQGPQFIFQYYREEENGRGNFPPRFSGLQFPNYSSELNVNALELDDSALYLCASSLTDYTPGELFFGEGSRLTVL.

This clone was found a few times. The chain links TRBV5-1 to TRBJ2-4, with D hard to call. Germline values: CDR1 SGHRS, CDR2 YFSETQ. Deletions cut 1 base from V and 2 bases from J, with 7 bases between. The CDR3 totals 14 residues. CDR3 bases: TGCGCCAGCAGCTTGAGAAACCCCAAAAACATTCAGTACTTC. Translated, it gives CASSLRNPKNIQYF.

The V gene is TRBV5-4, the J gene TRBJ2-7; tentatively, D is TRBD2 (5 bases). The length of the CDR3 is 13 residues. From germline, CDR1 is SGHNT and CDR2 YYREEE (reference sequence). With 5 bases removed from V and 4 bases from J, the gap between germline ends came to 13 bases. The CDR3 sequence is CASSSEGFYEQYF. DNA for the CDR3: TGTGCCAGCAGTAGCGAGGGTTTTTACGAGCAGTACTTC.

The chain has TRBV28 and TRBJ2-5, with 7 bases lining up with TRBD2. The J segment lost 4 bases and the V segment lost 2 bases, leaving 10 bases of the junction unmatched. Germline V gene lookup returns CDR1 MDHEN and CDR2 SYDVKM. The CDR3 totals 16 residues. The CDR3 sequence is CASSLGSGPNPETQYF. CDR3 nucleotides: TGTGCCAGCAGTTTAGGTAGCGGGCCAAACCCAGAGACCCAGTACTTC.

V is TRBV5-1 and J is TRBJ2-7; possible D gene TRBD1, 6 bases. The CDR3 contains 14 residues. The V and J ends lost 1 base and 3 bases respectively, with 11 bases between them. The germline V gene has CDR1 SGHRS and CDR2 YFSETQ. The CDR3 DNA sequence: TGCGCCAGCAGCTTGTACAGGGACAACTACGAGCAGTACTTC. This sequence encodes CASSLYRDNYEQYF. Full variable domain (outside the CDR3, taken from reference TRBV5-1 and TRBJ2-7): KAGVTQTPRYLIKTRGQQVTLSCSPISGHRSVSWYQQTPGQGLQFLFEYFSETQRNKGNFPGRFSGRQFSNSRSEMNVSTLELGDSALYLCASSLYRDNYEQYFGPGTRLTVT.

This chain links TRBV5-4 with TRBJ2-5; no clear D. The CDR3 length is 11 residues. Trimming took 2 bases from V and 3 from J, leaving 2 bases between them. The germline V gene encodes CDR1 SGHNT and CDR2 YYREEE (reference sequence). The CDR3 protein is CASSLEETQYF. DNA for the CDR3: TGTGCCAGCAGCTTAGAAGAGACCCAGTACTTC.

CDR3 protein: CASSQTGGEQFF. In DNA, the CDR3 is TGCGCCAGCAGCCAGACAGGGGGGGAGCAGTTCTTC. The chain joins TRBV4-1 to TRBJ2-1; 9 bases map to TRBD1. This CDR3 has 12 residues. CDR1 and CDR2 (germline): MGHRA, YSYEKL. The trim removed 3 bases at V and 10 bases at J, leaving 1 base unmatched.

The CDR3 is CASSQVDRGSYEQYF. CDR3 bases: TGCGCCAGCAGCCAAGTAGACAGGGGGTCCTACGAGCAGTACTTC. The chain employs TRBV4-1 and TRBJ2-7, with 9 bases matching TRBD1. CDR1 is MGHRA, CDR2 YSYEKL, per germline. The junction had 2 bases not matched to a gene; V was cut back by 1 base and J by 1 base. The CDR3 totals 15 residues.

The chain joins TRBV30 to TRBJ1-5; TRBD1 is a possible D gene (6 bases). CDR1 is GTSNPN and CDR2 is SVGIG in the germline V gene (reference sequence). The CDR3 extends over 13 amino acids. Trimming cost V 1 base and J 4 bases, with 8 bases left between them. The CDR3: CAWSGDTNQPQHF. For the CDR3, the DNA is TGTGCCTGGAGTGGGGACACTAATCAGCCCCAGCATTTT.

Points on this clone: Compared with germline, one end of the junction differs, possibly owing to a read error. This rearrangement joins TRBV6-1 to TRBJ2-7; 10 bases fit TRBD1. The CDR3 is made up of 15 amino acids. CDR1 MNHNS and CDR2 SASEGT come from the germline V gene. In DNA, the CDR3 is TGTGCCAGCAGAGAAGGGACAGGGGCCTCCTACGAGCAGTACTTC. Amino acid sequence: CASREGTGASYEQYF.

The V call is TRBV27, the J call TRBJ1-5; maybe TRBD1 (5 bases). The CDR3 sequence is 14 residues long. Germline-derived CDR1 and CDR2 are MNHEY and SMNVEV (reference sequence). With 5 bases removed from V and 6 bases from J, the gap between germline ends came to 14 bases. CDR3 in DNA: TGTGCCAGCAGTCCGCAGGGTATAGGTCAGCCCCAGCATTTT. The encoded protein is CASSPQGIGQPQHF.

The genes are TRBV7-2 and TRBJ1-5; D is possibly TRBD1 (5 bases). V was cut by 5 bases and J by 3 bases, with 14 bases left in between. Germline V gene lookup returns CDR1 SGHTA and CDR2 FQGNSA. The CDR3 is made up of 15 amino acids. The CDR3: CASSPSTGINQPQHF. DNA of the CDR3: TGTGCCAGCAGCCCCAGTACAGGTATCAATCAGCCCCAGCATTTT.

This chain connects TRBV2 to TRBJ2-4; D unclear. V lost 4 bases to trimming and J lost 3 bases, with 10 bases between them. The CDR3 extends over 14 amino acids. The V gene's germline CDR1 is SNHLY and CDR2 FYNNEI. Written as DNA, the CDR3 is TGTGCCAGCAGTGTGCAGTACGGCAAAAACATTCAGTACTTC. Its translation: CASSVQYGKNIQYF.

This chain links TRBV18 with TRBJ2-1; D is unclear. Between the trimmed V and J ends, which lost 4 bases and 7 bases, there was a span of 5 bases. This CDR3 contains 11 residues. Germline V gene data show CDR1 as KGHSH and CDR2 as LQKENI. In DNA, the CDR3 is TGTGCCAGCTCACTTGGTAATGAGCAGTTCTTC. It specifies CASSLGNEQFF. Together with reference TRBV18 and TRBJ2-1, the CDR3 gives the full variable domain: NAGVMQNPRHLVRRRGQEARLRCSPMKGHSHVYWYRQLPEEGLKFMVYLQKENIIDESGMPKERFSAEFPKEGPSILRIQQVVRGDSAAYFCASSLGNEQFFGPGTRLTVL.

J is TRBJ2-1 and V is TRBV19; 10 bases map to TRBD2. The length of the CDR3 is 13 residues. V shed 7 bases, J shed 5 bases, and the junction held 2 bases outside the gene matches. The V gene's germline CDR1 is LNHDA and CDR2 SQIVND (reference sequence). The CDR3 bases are TGTGCCAGTACAGGACTAGCGGACAATGAGCAGTTCTTC. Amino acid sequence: CASTGLADNEQFF.

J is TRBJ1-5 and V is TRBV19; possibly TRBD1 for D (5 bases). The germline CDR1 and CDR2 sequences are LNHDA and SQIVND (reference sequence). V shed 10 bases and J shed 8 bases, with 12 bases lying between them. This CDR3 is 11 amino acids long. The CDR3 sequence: CAIGTAEPQHF. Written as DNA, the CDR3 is TGTGCCATAGGGACGGCGGAGCCCCAGCATTTT.

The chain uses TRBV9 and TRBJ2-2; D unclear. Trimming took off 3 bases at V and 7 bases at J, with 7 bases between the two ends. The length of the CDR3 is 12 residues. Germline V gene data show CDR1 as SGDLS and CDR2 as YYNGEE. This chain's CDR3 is CASSASVGELFF. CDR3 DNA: TGTGCCAGCAGCGCTTCGGTCGGGGAGCTGTTTTTT.